This T cell receptor beta chain appears in the sequencing data of a study of cytomegalovirus exposure and HLA in healthy donors. About the research overall: Both the 120 or so validation repertoires and the approximately 670 first-cohort repertoires used the same platform, as reported by a later analysis. General study points: A list of roughly 160 TCR beta chains associated with cytomegalovirus was given. Reports credit the classifier with highly specific, highly sensitive diagnosis of cytomegalovirus status.

Among the 120 or so subjects of the validation cohort, separate from the roughly 670-subject first cohort, were the donors. Germline V CDR1 and CDR2: MNHEY, SMNVEV (reference sequence). After removal of 6 bases from V and 0 bases from J, the junction contained 5 bases not matched to a gene. The CDR3 runs to 15 residues. Libraries were prepared by immunoSEQ multiplex PCR; TCRdb keeps only in-frame clonotypes and omits some of them. Of almost 75,000 clones listed, over 80% are singletons. About this clone: Its antigen is currently unknown.

The sequencing sample was made of PBMCs. This chain uses TRBV27 with TRBJ1-1; TRBD1 agrees at 9 bases. The receptor was isolated from a man younger than 40 in good health and CMV-seronegative. CDR3 protein: CASSHGQGLNTEAFF. The CDR3 nucleotides read TGTGCCAGCAGCCATGGACAGGGGCTGAACACTGAAGCTTTCTTT.